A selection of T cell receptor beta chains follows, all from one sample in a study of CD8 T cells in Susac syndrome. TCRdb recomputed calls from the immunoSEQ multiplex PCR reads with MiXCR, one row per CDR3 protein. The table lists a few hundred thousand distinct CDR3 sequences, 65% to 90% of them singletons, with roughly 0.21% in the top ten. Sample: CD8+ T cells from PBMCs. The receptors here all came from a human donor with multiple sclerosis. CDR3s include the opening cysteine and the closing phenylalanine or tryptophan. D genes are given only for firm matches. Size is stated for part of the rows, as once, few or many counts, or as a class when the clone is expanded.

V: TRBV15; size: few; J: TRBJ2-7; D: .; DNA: TGTGCCACCAGGGGAACAGGGCTACACGAGCAGTACTTC; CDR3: CATRGTGLHEQYF
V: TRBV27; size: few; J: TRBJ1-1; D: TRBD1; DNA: TGTGCCAGCAGTTGGCGGACAGGGGTGACTGAAGCTTTCTTT; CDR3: CASSWRTGVTEAFF
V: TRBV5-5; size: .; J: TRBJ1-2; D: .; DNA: TGTGCCAGCAGTCCGGACCCAAGTCCTGGGTATGGCTACACCTTC; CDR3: CASSPDPSPGYGYTF
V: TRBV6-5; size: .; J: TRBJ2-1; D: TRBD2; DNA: TGTGCCAGCAGTTACACCCGTGTAGCGGGAGGGCCCTACAATGAGCAGTTCTTC; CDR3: CASSYTRVAGGPYNEQFF
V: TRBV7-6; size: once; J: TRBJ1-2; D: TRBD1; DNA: TGTGCCAGCAGCTCTGGGGCAGGGGGAGACTACTATGGCTACACCTTC; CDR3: CASSSGAGGDYYGYTF
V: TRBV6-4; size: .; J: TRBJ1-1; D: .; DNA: TGTGCCAGCAGTGACTCGTTGAGCACTGAAGCTTTCTTT; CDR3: CASSDSLSTEAFF
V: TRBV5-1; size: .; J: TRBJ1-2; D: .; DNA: TGCGCCAGCACCCCTTCCCAGGACGCCGGGGTGGATGGCTACACCTTC; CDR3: CASTPSQDAGVDGYTF
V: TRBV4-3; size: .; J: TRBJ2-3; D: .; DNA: TGCGCCAGCAGCCATAGGGGAGGCGGCACAGATACGCAGTATTTT; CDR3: CASSHRGGGTDTQYF
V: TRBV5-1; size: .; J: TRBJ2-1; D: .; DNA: TGCGCCAGCAGCTTGGCCTTCGTTAGTAATGAGCAGTTCTTC; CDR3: CASSLAFVSNEQFF
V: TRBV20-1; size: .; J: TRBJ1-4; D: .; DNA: TGCAGTGCGCCGAGGTCTCGGGGGCTGAATGAAAAACTGTTTTTT; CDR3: CSAPRSRGLNEKLFF
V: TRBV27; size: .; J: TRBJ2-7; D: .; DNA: TGTGCCAGCAGTAGCAGGGGTTCTACCTACGAGCAGTACTTC; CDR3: CASSSRGSTYEQYF
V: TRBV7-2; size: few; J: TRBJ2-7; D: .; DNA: TGTGCCAGCAGCTTAAGGTTCGGCAGATACTACGAGCAGTACTTC; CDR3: CASSLRFGRYYEQYF
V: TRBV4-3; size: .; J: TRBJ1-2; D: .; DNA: TGCGCCAGCAGCCAAGATCTGCCCGACAGCAGCTATGGCTACACCTTC; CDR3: CASSQDLPDSSYGYTF
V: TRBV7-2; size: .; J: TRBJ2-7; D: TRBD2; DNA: TGTGTCAGCAGCTTAGGCCCCTCAGCTAGCGGGAGAGAATACGAGCAGTACTTC; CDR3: CVSSLGPSASGREYEQYF
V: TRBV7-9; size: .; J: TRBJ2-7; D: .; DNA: TGTGCCAGCAGCTTTGGGTGGGGCTTCGACGAGCAGTACTTC; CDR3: CASSFGWGFDEQYF
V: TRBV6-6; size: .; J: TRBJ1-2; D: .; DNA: TGTGCCAGCAGTTACCGGGCACCGAACTATGGCTACACCTTC; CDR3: CASSYRAPNYGYTF
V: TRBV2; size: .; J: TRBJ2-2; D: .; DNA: TGTGCCAGCAGCTCCGGAGTGGTGAACACCGGGGAGCTGTTTTTT; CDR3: CASSSGVVNTGELFF